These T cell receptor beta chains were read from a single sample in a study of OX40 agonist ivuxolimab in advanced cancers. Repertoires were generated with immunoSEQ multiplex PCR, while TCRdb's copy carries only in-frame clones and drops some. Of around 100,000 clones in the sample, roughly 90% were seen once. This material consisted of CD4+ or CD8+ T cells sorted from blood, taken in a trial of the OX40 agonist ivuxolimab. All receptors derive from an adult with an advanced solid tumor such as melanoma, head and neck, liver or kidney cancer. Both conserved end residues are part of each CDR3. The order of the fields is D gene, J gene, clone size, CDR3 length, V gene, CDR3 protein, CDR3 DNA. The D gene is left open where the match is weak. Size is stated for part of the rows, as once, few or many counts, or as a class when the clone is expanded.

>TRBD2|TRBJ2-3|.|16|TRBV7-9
CASSPGLAGRTDTQYF
TGTGCCAGCAGCCCAGGACTAGCGGGCCGCACAGATACGCAGTATTTT
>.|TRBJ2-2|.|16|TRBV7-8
CASSLALILLTGELFF
TGTGCCAGCAGCTTAGCCCTGATTTTACTCACCGGGGAGCTGTTTTTT
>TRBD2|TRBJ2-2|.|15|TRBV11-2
CASRPRGGRTGELFF
TGTGCCAGCAGACCTAGGGGCGGGAGGACCGGGGAGCTGTTTTTT
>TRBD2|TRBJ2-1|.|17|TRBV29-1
CSVDRVGGGSSYNEQFF
TGCAGCGTTGACCGGGTGGGCGGGGGGAGCTCCTACAATGAGCAGTTCTTC
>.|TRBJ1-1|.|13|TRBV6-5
CASRFDRNTEAFF
TGTGCCAGCAGATTTGACAGGAACACTGAAGCTTTCTTT
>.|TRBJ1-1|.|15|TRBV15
CATSRDQSGGTEAFF
TGTGCCACCAGCAGAGATCAGAGTGGAGGCACTGAAGCTTTCTTT
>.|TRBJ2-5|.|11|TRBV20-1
CSHEGPQTQYF
TGCAGTCATGAGGGGCCTCAGACCCAGTACTTC
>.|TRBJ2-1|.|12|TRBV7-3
CASSPKADEQFF
TGTGCCAGCAGCCCGAAGGCGGATGAGCAGTTCTTC
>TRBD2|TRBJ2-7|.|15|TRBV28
CASSLSLAGVSEQYF
TGTGCCAGCAGTCTGTCACTAGCGGGAGTAAGCGAGCAGTACTTC
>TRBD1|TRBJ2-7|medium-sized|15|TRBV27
CASSSWARGPEEQYF
TGTGCCAGCAGTTCCTGGGCCAGGGGGCCCGAGGAGCAGTACTTC
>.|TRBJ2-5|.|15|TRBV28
CASSFGGGGKETQYF
TGTGCCAGCAGTTTCGGGGGTGGAGGGAAGGAGACCCAGTACTTC
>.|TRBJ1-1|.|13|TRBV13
CASSFNRNTEAFF
TGTGCCAGCAGCTTTAACCGGAACACTGAAGCTTTCTTT
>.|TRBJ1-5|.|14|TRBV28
CASSRGVSNQPQHF
TGTGCCAGCAGCCGGGGGGTAAGCAATCAGCCCCAGCATTTT
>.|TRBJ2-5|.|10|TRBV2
CASSQETQYF
TGTGCCAGCAGTCAAGAGACCCAGTACTTC
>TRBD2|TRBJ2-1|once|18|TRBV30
CAWSGILAGGLSYNEQFF
TGTGCCTGGAGTGGAATACTAGCGGGTGGTTTATCCTACAATGAGCAGTTCTTC
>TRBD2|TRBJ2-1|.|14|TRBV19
CASSSLESGRAGLF
TGTGCCAGTAGTAGCCTGGAGAGCGGGAGGGCAGGTCTCTTC
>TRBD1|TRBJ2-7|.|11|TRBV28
CATGQGYEQYF
TGTGCCACGGGACAGGGCTACGAGCAGTACTTC
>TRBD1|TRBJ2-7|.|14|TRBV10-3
CAINPGQGAGEQYF
TGTGCCATCAATCCAGGACAGGGGGCGGGAGAGCAGTACTTC
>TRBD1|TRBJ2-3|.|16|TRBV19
CASTTTGVSSTDTQYF
TGTGCCAGTACCACGACAGGGGTCAGTAGCACAGATACGCAGTATTTT
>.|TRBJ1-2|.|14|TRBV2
CASSLGTLNYGYTF
TGTGCCAGCAGTCTCGGAACCCTTAACTATGGCTACACCTTC
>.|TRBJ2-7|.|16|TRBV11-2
CASSDGPLKGSYEQYF
TGTGCCAGCAGCGACGGCCCCCTTAAGGGCTCCTACGAGCAGTACTTC
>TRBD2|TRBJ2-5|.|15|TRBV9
CASSSSTSGFETQYF
TGTGCCAGCAGCTCTTCCACTAGCGGGTTTGAGACCCAGTACTTC
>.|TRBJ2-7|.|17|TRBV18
CASSPALVESLAYEQYF
TGTGCCAGCTCACCGGCGCTGGTAGAGTCCCTTGCTTACGAGCAGTACTTC
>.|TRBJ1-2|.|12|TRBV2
CASGSANYGYTF
TGTGCCAGCGGTTCAGCTAACTATGGCTACACCTTC
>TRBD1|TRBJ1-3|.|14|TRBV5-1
CASSLMGQGNTIYF
TGCGCCAGCAGCTTGATGGGACAGGGGAACACCATATATTTT
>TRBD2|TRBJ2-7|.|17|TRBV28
CASRQKRLAGGTYEQYF
TGTGCCAGCAGACAAAAGAGACTAGCGGGAGGGACCTACGAGCAGTACTTC
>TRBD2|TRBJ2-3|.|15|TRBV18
CASSSGLAGADTQYF
TGTGCCAGCTCATCCGGACTAGCGGGTGCAGATACGCAGTATTTT
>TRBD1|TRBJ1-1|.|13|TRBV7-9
CASSGPGGTEAFF
TGTGCCAGCAGCGGACCAGGGGGAACTGAAGCTTTCTTT
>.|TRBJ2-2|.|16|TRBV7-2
CASSLAEGIGTGELFF
TGTGCCAGCAGCCTCGCCGAGGGGATTGGTACCGGGGAGCTGTTTTTT
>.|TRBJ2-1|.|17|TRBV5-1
CASSFGPDPGAYNEQFF
TGCGCCAGCAGCTTTGGGCCCGACCCAGGGGCCTACAATGAGCAGTTCTTC
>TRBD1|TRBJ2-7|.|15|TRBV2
CASSDGDRDTYEQYF
TGTGCCAGCAGTGATGGGGACAGGGATACCTACGAGCAGTACTTC
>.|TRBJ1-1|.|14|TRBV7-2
CASSLVGGPTEAFF
TGTGCCAGCAGCTTAGTCGGGGGCCCCACTGAAGCTTTCTTT
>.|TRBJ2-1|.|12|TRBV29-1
CSVTTGGTEQFF
TGCAGCGTCACCACCGGGGGCACTGAGCAGTTCTTC
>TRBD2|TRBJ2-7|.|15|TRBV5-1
CASSLDGGGPYEQYF
TGCGCCAGCAGCTTAGATGGCGGGGGACCCTACGAGCAGTACTTC
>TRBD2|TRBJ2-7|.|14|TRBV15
CATSPRLAGSEQYF
TGTGCCACCAGCCCCCGACTAGCGGGAAGCGAGCAGTACTTC
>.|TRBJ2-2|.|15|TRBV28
CASSLSPIGTGELFF
TGTGCCAGCAGTTTGAGTCCTATAGGGACCGGGGAGCTGTTTTTT
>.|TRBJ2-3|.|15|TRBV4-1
CASSQDGVSTDTQYF
TGCGCCAGCAGCCAAGATGGGGTGAGCACAGATACGCAGTATTTT
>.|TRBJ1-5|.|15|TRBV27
CASSFGREANQPQHF
TGTGCCAGCAGTTTCGGTCGGGAAGCCAATCAGCCCCAGCATTTT
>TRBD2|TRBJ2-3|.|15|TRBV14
CASSQELADLVTQYF
TGTGCCAGCAGCCAAGAGCTAGCGGACCTAGTTACGCAGTATTTT
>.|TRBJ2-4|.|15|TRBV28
CASSPGYIAKNIQYF
TGTGCCAGCAGTCCAGGTTACATAGCCAAAAACATTCAGTACTTC
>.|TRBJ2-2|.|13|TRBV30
CAWSRQSTGELFF
TGTGCCTGGAGCCGGCAGTCCACCGGGGAGCTGTTTTTT
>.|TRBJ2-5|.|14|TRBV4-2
CASSPEYRKETQYF
TGTGCCAGCAGCCCAGAGTATCGGAAGGAGACCCAGTACTTC
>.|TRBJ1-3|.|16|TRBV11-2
CASSLEGGARGNTIYF
TGTGCCAGCAGCTTAGAAGGGGGGGCGCGTGGAAACACCATATATTTT
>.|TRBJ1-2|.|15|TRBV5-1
CASSGPTGHAEGYTF
TGCGCCAGCAGCGGCCCGACAGGACACGCGGAGGGCTACACCTTC
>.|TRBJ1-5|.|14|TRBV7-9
CASSPTGLGQPQHF
TGTGCCAGCAGCCCAACAGGGTTAGGTCAGCCCCAGCATTTT
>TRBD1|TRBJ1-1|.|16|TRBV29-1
CSVDLRTGGQNTEAFF
TGCAGCGTTGACCTTAGGACAGGGGGCCAGAACACTGAAGCTTTCTTT
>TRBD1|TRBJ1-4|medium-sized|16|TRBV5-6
CASSFYAGTGGEKLFF
TGTGCCAGCAGCTTCTACGCCGGGACAGGGGGTGAAAAACTGTTTTTT
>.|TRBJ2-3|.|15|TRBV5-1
CASSLVGRETDTQYF
TGCGCCAGCAGCTTGGTAGGTAGAGAGACAGATACGCAGTATTTT
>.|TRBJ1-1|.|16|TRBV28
CASSGLQGSLNTEAFF
TGTGCCAGCAGTGGCTTGCAGGGATCCCTCAACACTGAAGCTTTCTTT
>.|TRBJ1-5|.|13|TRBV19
CASSIDRDQPQHF
TGTGCCAGTAGTATAGATCGAGATCAGCCCCAGCATTTT
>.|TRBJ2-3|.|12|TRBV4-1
CASSQSEDTQYF
TGCGCCAGCAGCCAAAGCGAGGATACGCAGTATTTT
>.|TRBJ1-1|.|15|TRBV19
CASSIEKRMNTEAFF
TGTGCCAGTAGTATTGAAAAGAGGATGAACACTGAAGCTTTCTTT